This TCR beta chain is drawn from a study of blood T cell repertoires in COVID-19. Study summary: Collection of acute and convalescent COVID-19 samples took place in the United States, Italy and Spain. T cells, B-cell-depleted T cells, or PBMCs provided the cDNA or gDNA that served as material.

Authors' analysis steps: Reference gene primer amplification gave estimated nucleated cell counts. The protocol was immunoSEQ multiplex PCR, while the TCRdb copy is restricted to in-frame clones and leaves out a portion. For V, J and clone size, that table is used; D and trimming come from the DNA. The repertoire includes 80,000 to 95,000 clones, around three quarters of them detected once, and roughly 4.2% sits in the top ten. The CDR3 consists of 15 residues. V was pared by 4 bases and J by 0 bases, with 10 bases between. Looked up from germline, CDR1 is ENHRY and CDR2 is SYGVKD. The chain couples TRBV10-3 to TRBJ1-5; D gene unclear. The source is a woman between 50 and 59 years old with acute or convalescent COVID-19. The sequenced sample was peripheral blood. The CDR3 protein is CAISGGPNSNQPQHF. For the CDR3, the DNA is TGTGCCATCAGTGGAGGGCCTAATAGCAATCAGCCCCAGCATTTT.